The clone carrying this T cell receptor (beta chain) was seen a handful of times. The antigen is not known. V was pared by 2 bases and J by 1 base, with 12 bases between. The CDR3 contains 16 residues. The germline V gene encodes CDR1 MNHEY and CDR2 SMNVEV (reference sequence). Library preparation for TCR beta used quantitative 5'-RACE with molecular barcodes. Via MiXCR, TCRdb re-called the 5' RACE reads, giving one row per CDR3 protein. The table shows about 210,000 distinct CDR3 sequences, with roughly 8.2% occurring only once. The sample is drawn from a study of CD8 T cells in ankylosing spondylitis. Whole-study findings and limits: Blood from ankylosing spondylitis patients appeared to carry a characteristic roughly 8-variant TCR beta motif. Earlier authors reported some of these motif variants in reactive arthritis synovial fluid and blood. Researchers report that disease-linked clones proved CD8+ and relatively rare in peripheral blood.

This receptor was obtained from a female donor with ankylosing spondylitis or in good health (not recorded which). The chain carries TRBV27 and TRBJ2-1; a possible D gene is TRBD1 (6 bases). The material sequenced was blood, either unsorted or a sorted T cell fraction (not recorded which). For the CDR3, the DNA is TGTGCCAGCAGTTTAGGACAGATCCTTTCCTACAATGAGCAGTTCTTC. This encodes CASSLGQILSYNEQFF.